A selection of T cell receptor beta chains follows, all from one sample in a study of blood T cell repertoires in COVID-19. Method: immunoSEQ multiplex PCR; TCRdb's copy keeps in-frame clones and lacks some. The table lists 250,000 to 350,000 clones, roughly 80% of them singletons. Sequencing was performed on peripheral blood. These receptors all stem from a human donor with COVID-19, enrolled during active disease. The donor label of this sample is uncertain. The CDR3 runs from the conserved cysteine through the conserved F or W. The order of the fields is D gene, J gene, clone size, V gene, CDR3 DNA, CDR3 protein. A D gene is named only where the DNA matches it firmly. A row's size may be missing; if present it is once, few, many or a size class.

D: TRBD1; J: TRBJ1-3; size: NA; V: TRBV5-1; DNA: TGCGCCAGCAGCCAGGGACAGGGCTATCCTAGCTCTGGAAACACCATATATTTT; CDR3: CASSQGQGYPSSGNTIYF
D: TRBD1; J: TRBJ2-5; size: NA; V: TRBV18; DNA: TGTGCCAGCTCCCCCCTCAGGTCCAGGGGGGAGACCCAGTACTTC; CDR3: CASSPLRSRGETQYF
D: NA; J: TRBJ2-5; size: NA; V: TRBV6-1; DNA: TGTGCCAGCAGTGACGGCGGGACTCAAGAGACCCAGTACTTC; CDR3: CASSDGGTQETQYF
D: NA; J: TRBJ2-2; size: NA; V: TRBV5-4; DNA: TGTGCCAGCAGCTTTACAGCGAACACCGGGGAGCTGTTTTTT; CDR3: CASSFTANTGELFF
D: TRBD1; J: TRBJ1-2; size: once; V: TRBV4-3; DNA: TGCGCCAGCAGCCAAGAACGGACAGGGAGGGATGGCTACACCTTC; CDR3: CASSQERTGRDGYTF
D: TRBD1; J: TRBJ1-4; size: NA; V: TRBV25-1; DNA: TGTGCCAGCAGGGATGACAGGGACAGTGAAAAACTGTTTTTT; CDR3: CASRDDRDSEKLFF
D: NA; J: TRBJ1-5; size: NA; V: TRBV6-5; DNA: TGTGCCAGCGGGCCAGTGCTACAGCCCCAGCATTTT; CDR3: CASGPVLQPQHF
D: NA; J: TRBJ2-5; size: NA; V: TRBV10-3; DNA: TGTGCCATCAGGGCAGAAGAGACCCAGTACTTC; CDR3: CAIRAEETQYF
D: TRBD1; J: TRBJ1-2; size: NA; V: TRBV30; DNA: TGTGCCTGGAGTGTAACCCTCACTCCAGGGGGCCATGGCTACACCTTC; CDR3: CAWSVTLTPGGHGYTF
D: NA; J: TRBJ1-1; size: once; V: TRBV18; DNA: TGTGCCAGCTCACCCCTAGGGGGGGTGAACACTGAAGCTTTCTTT; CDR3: CASSPLGGVNTEAFF
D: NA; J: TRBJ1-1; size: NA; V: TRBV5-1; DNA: TGCGCCAGCAGCTTGGGGTTTAGCCGGAGCTACACTGAAGCTTTCTTT; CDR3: CASSLGFSRSYTEAFF
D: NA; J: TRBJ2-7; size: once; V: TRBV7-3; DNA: TGTGCCAGCAGCCCCGAGGGCCTAACTACCTACGAGCAGTACTTC; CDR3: CASSPEGLTTYEQYF
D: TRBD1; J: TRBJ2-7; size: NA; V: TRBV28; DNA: TGTGCCAGCAGTACTTCCCGACAGGGGAACCCCTACGAGCAGTACTTC; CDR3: CASSTSRQGNPYEQYF
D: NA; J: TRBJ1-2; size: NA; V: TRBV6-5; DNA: TGTGCCAGCAGGGACAGTCCTCCTAACTATGGCTACACCTTC; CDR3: CASRDSPPNYGYTF